Below are 14 T cell receptor beta chains sequenced from a single sample in a study of T cells in Graves' hyperthyroidism and ophthalmopathy. RNA transcripts served as the template for amplifying TCR beta CDR3 regions. During a first-round RT-PCR of the TCR CDR3, the HTBI primer set was used. MiXCR, applied by TCRdb to the multiplex PCR reads, yields one record per CDR3 protein. In the table there are more than 550,000 distinct CDR3 sequences, around 20% of which are singletons. Sequencing was carried out using blood. Receptors originate from a woman in her 50s with Graves' hyperthyroidism that later progressed to Graves' ophthalmopathy.

This clonotype was counted ten times or more. The rearrangement links TRBV12-3 or TRBV12-4 to TRBJ1-5; 10 bases map to TRBD1. The CDR3 consists of 15 residues. The V segment lost 5 bases and the J segment 6 bases; nucleotides outside the gene matches: 7. The CDR3 DNA reads TGTGCCAGCAGTCCGGGACAGGGGATCACTCAGCCCCAGCATTTT. This codes for CASSPGQGITQPQHF.

This clonotype was detected ten times or more. V is TRBV18 and J is TRBJ2-2; D gene ambiguous. CDR1 is KGHSH, CDR2 LQKENI, per germline. The V and J ends lost 6 bases and 3 bases respectively, with 14 bases between them. CDR3 size: 15 residues. CDR3 loop: CASSPTYQDTGELFF. In DNA, the CDR3 is TGTGCCAGCTCGCCCACTTACCAAGACACCGGGGAGCTGTTTTTT. The full variable domain, in which reference TRBV18 and TRBJ2-2 provide the parts outside the CDR3, is NAGVMQNPRHLVRRRGQEARLRCSPMKGHSHVYWYRQLPEEGLKFMVYLQKENIIDESGMPKERFSAEFPKEGPSILRIQQVVRGDSAAYFCASSPTYQDTGELFFGEGSRLTVL.

This clonotype was seen only a few times. The chain employs TRBV5-1 and TRBJ2-2, with D hard to call. The V end lost 4 bases, the J end lost 3 bases, and 13 bases lay between the germline ends. Germline lookup yields CDR1 SGHRS and CDR2 YFSETQ. This CDR3 has 15 residues. CDR3 loop: CASSPRGGDTGELFF. CDR3 DNA sequence: TGCGCCAGCAGCCCACGCGGTGGGGACACCGGGGAGCTGTTTTTT.

The rearrangement links TRBV12-3 or TRBV12-4 to TRBJ2-1, with D uncertain. Trimming left V 8 bases short and J 6 bases short, with 8 bases between. CDR3 size: 11 residues. In DNA, the CDR3 is TGTGCCAGCTGCAGCCTCAATGAGCAGTTCTTC. Amino acid sequence: CASCSLNEQFF.

This clonotype showed up many times. The rearrangement joins TRBV11-3 to TRBJ2-5, with 10 bases matching TRBD2. This CDR3 is built from 16 residues. Germline V gene lookup returns CDR1 SGHNT and CDR2 YENEEA. The V segment lost 1 base and the J segment 5 bases; nucleotides outside the gene matches: 7. The CDR3 coding sequence is TGTGCCAGCAGCTTAGTCCCAGCGGGGGGGCGTGAGACCCAGTACTTC. It yields the protein CASSLVPAGGRETQYF.

The rearrangement joins TRBV19 to TRBJ2-1; possible D gene TRBD1, 5 bases. From germline, CDR1 is LNHDA and CDR2 SQIVND (reference sequence). This CDR3 has 16 residues. The V end was cut by 3 bases, the J end by 1 base, with 13 bases between. The DNA of the CDR3 is TGTGCCAGTAGTATTAACCAGGGTTTTTCCTACAATGAGCAGTTCTTC. This gives the protein CASSINQGFSYNEQFF. Combining the CDR3 with reference TRBV19 and TRBJ2-1 gives the whole variable domain DGGITQSPKYLFRKEGQNVTLSCEQNLNHDAMYWYRQDPGQGLRLIYYSQIVNDFQKGDIAEGYSVSREKKESFPLTVTSAQKNPTAFYLCASSINQGFSYNEQFFGPGTRLTVL.

The DNA for the CDR3 is TGTGCCAGCAGTACGACATCGAACACCGGGGAGCTGTTTTTT. Protein product: CASSTTSNTGELFF. The V and J genes are TRBV12-3 or TRBV12-4 and TRBJ2-2; D is unresolved. Between the trimmed V and J ends, which lost 5 bases and 0 bases, there was a span of 7 bases. The CDR3 sequence is 14 residues long.

This clonotype came up many times. This chain connects TRBV3-1 to TRBJ2-3, with D possibly being TRBD2 (5 bases). V lost 1 base, J lost 3 bases, and 5 bases lay in between. The CDR3 loop spans 13 amino acids. Germline V CDR1 and CDR2: LGHDT, YNNKEL (reference sequence). The CDR3 DNA reads TGTGCCAGCAGCCAAGCGGGGACAGATACGCAGTATTTT. Residues: CASSQAGTDTQYF.

This clonotype was counted ten times or more. The CDR3 protein is CASSYGQGEEQYF. CDR3 DNA sequence: TGTGCCAGCAGTTACGGTCAGGGAGAGGAGCAGTACTTC. V is TRBV6-5 and J is TRBJ2-7; TRBD1 or TRBD2 may be the D gene (5 bases each). The CDR3 contains 13 residues. V was trimmed by 2 bases and J by 7 bases, leaving 12 bases between them. Per germline, CDR1 MNHEY and CDR2 SVGAGI.

This clonotype was detected ten times or more. The chain combines TRBV2 with TRBJ2-1; a weak D match, TRBD1 (6 bases). V lost 9 bases and J lost 2, with 11 bases in between. The CDR3 covers 13 residues. Germline V gene data show CDR1 as SNHLY and CDR2 as FYNNEI. The CDR3 spells CASWGPTYNEQFF. DNA of the CDR3: TGTGCCAGTTGGGGGCCCACCTACAATGAGCAGTTCTTC.

Only a few counts were recorded for this clonotype. The rearrangement links TRBV2 to TRBJ2-3; the D is unclear. The CDR3 covers 15 residues. Germline assignment: CDR1 SNHLY and CDR2 FYNNEI. Trimming stripped 1 base from V and 1 base from J, with 9 bases between. The CDR3 region is CASSEEVTGTDTQYF. CDR3 in DNA: TGTGCCAGCAGTGAAGAGGTGACGGGCACAGATACGCAGTATTTT.

The V and J genes are TRBV14 and TRBJ1-3, with D possibly matching TRBD1 (5 bases). In germline, CDR1 is SGHDN, CDR2 FVKESK. The CDR3 has 16 residues. The V and J ends lost 0 bases and 1 base respectively, with 10 bases between them. CDR3 DNA sequence: TGTGCCAGCAGCCAAGATATAGGGGCATCTGGAAACACCATATATTTT. Its protein is CASSQDIGASGNTIYF. The whole variable domain, filled in from reference TRBV14 and TRBJ1-3, reads EAGVTQFPSHSVIEKGQTVTLRCDPISGHDNLYWYRRVMGKEIKFLLHFVKESKQDESGMPNNRFLAERTGGTYSTLKVQPAELEDSGVYFCASSQDIGASGNTIYFGEGSWLTVV.

This clonotype was seen many times. The rearrangement joins TRBV6-1 to TRBJ2-5, with a tentative D call TRBD1 (6 bases). Germline V gene lookup returns CDR1 MNHNS and CDR2 SASEGT. The CDR3 has 13 residues. Between the trimmed V and J ends, which lost 6 bases and 5 bases, there was a span of 13 bases. CDR3 nucleotides: TGTGCCAGCAGAATCACAGGGCTCGAGACCCAGTACTTC. Amino acid sequence: CASRITGLETQYF.

In this sample, this clonotype turned up a few times. The chain carries TRBV12-3 or TRBV12-4 and TRBJ1-2; weak D call: TRBD1 (6 bases). The CDR3 spans 14 residues. The ends were cut back, 8 bases at V and 6 bases at J, with 19 bases in the middle. Here the CDR3 reads CASLITGGVDGYTF. In nucleotides, the CDR3 is TGTGCCAGCCTTATAACTGGGGGCGTCGATGGCTACACCTTC.